This T cell receptor beta chain appears in the sequencing data of a study of cytomegalovirus exposure and HLA in healthy donors. About the study: Researchers previously reported finding 90 million to 120 million unique TCR beta sequences from some 180 million T cells. Study outcomes and limitations: There was a cluster of highly shared sequence variants that was likely a sequencing artifact.

As concerns this clone: Its target is unknown. One end of the junction does not line up with germline, which may come from a read error.

This CDR3 comprises 11 residues. Germline V gene data show CDR1 as SEHNR and CDR2 as FQNEAQ (reference sequence). The PCR employed 60 Vbeta primers together with 13 Jbeta primers. Method: immunoSEQ multiplex PCR; TCRdb's copy keeps in-frame clones and lacks some. The sample gives just over 150,000 clones, 65% to 90% of which show up once; about 2% is in the top ten. The clonotype comes from a young woman in good health and CMV-seronegative. The gene calls are TRBV7-9 and TRBJ2-1, with D perhaps TRBD1 (5 bases). The sequenced material came from PBMCs. The CDR3 is CASTLKGEQFF. The CDR3 DNA follows: TGTGCCAGCACCTTAAAGGGGGAGCAGTTCTTC.